This TCR beta chain originates from a study of Ad26.COV2.S vaccination and SARS-CoV-2 variants. Findings and limits, study-wide: Vaccinated individuals (as opposed to placebo recipients) had higher spike-specific TCR breadth.

This CDR3 is built from 14 residues. V lost 9 bases to trimming and J lost 4 bases; unmatched junction nucleotides: 9. Per germline, CDR1 SNHLY and CDR2 FYNNEI. The repertoire was sequenced with immunoSEQ multiplex PCR; TCRdb's copy has only in-frame clones and lacks some. Of roughly 460,000 clones in the sample, roughly 87% were seen once. Concerning this clone itself: The antigen is not known.

Treatment described: some 20 received Ad26.COV2.S at low or high dose, single or two shots; 5 received placebo; per-sample allocation not given. Material that was analyzed had been drawn on day 63 after the first vaccine or placebo injection. The sequence was obtained from a person aged 18-65 years who received the Ad26.COV2.S COVID-19 vaccine or a placebo. The material was peripheral blood, obtained in a trial of Ad26.COV2.S vaccine versus placebo. This sequence joins TRBV2 and TRBJ2-5, with 9 bases that match TRBD2. As DNA, the CDR3 is TGTGCCAGAAATAGCGGGAGTAGAGGAGAGACCCAGTACTTC. Protein sequence: CARNSGSRGETQYF.